The 23 T cell receptor beta chains in this list originate from one sample, sequenced in a study of blood T cell repertoires in COVID-19. The method was immunoSEQ multiplex PCR; TCRdb's version includes in-frame clones alone and lacks a portion of them. The sample has over 50,000 clones, around 90% seen once. The sequencing sample was made of peripheral blood. These TCRs come from a man in his fifties or sixties with active COVID-19.

The rearrangement links TRBV13 to TRBJ2-4; D uncertain. CDR3 length: 15 amino acids. The germline CDR1 and CDR2 sequences are PRHDT and FYEKMQ (reference sequence). V gave up 5 bases and J gave up 0 bases, with 11 bases separating them. The CDR3 loop is CASSRISVAKNIQYF. The CDR3 region has the DNA TGTGCCAGCAGCCGTATCTCTGTAGCCAAAAACATTCAGTACTTC.

The chain is built from TRBV4-1 and TRBJ2-1; D is undetermined. The CDR3 extends over 13 amino acids. Germline V CDR1 and CDR2: MGHRA, YSYEKL. Trimming took off 5 bases at V and 5 bases at J, with 10 bases between the two ends. CDR3 sequence reads: CASSKRSDNEQFF. CDR3 coding DNA: TGCGCCAGCAGCAAGAGGTCGGACAATGAGCAGTTCTTC.

In its sample, this clone was seen once. The gene calls are TRBV4-3 and TRBJ1-2; D is ambiguous. CDR3 size: 14 residues. Trimming removed 0 bases from V and 6 bases from J, with 11 bases in between. CDR1 is LGHNA, CDR2 YSLEER, per germline. The CDR3 nucleotides are TGCGCCAGCAGCCAAGAACTCCAAGACAATGGCTACACCTTC. Protein: CASSQELQDNGYTF.

This clone was recorded once. The chain links TRBV3-1 (or the pseudogene TRBV3-2) to TRBJ2-5; TRBD2 aligns across 10 bases. CDR3 length: 16 amino acids. Germline V lookup: CDR1 LGHDT, CDR2 YNNKEL (reference sequence). The junction had 6 bases not matched to a gene; V was cut back by 3 bases and J by 2 bases. The CDR3 spells CASSQERTSGQETQYF. The CDR3 region has the DNA TGTGCCAGCAGCCAGGAAAGGACTAGCGGACAAGAGACCCAGTACTTC.

The rearrangement links TRBV14 to TRBJ2-1; tentative D call: TRBD2 (5 bases). With 4 bases removed from V and 0 bases from J, the gap between germline ends came to 10 bases. The length of the CDR3 is 15 residues. The germline V gene encodes CDR1 SGHDN and CDR2 FVKESK. CDR3 in amino acids: CASSLTRGSYNEQFF. CDR3 in DNA: TGTGCCAGCAGCCTTACACGGGGCTCCTACAATGAGCAGTTCTTC.

V and J are TRBV3-1 (or the pseudogene TRBV3-2) and TRBJ1-3; D gene ambiguous. Germline values: CDR1 LGHDT, CDR2 YNNKEL (reference sequence). This CDR3 has 16 residues. Trimming cost V 5 bases and J 5 bases, with 19 bases left between them. This CDR3 is CASSCFSLHARNTIYF. CDR3 in DNA: TGTGCCAGCAGCTGTTTTTCTTTACACGCACGAAACACCATATATTTT.

The genes are TRBV6-2 or TRBV6-3 and TRBJ2-2; D possibly corresponds to TRBD1 (5 bases). Trimming shortened V by 2 bases and J by 5 bases, and 9 bases separated the two germline ends. The CDR3 length is 14 residues. Germline lookup yields CDR1 MNHEY and CDR2 SVGEGT. CDR3 amino acids: CASSYGAVTGELFF. CDR3 in DNA: TGTGCCAGCAGTTACGGGGCCGTGACCGGGGAGCTGTTTTTT.

This chain joins TRBV7-2 and TRBJ2-5; 10 positions agree with TRBD2. Unmatched junction bases numbered 9, after V lost 4 bases and J lost 4 bases. Germline V gene sequence: CDR1 SGHTA, CDR2 FQGNSA. The CDR3 has 16 residues. The CDR3 loop reads CASSSASGSVLETQYF. The CDR3 region has the DNA TGTGCCAGCAGCTCGGCTAGCGGGAGCGTGTTAGAGACCCAGTACTTC.

The J gene is TRBJ2-5, the V gene TRBV10-3; 15 nucleotides match TRBD2. Trimming took 5 bases from V and 5 from J; bases not matched to a gene: 6. There are 16 residues in the CDR3. Germline-derived CDR1 and CDR2 are ENHRY and SYGVKD. The DNA of the CDR3 is TGTGCCATCAGTAGGACTAGCGGGAGGGCCGTCGAGACCCAGTACTTC. This sequence encodes CAISRTSGRAVETQYF.

This chain uses TRBV7-2 with TRBJ1-2; a weak D match, TRBD1 (5 bases). Germline CDR1 and CDR2: SGHTA and FQGNSA. V was clipped by 5 bases and J by 0 bases, with 13 bases between them. CDR3 size: 15 residues. CDR3 coding DNA: TGTGCCAGCAGCCTCGGGCCAGGGACTAACTATGGCTACACCTTC. Its translation: CASSLGPGTNYGYTF.

V is TRBV5-1 and J is TRBJ2-1, with D possibly matching TRBD2 (6 bases). The CDR3 has 13 residues. CDR1 SGHRS and CDR2 YFSETQ come from the germline V gene. The V end lost 4 bases, the J end lost 10 bases, and 15 bases lay between the germline ends. The CDR3 loop is CASSLTGTPEQFF. The CDR3 nucleotides read TGCGCCAGCAGCCTAACTGGGACTCCGGAGCAGTTCTTC.

The chain is built from TRBV6-6 and TRBJ2-3, with 7 bases aligning to TRBD2. J was trimmed by 0 bases and V by 6 bases; bases with no gene match: 9. Germline CDR1 and CDR2: MNHNY and SVGAGI (reference sequence). CDR3 size: 16 residues. The CDR3 region is CASSPQLATSTDTQYF. Written as DNA, the CDR3 is TGTGCCAGCAGCCCCCAACTAGCGACGAGCACAGATACGCAGTATTTT.

The chain combines TRBV25-1 with TRBJ2-5; D possibly corresponds to TRBD1 (6 bases). The CDR3 length is 15 residues. From germline, CDR1 is MGHDK and CDR2 SYGVNS. V lost 2 bases and J lost 1, with 11 bases in between. The CDR3: CASSEGGSGQETQYF. In DNA, the CDR3 is TGTGCCAGCAGTGAAGGGGGCAGTGGCCAAGAGACCCAGTACTTC.

This chain uses TRBV10-2 with TRBJ1-2; D is possibly TRBD1 (5 bases). V was shortened by 6 bases and J by 7 bases, with 12 bases between the two germline ends. The CDR3 is made up of 12 amino acids. The germline CDR1 and CDR2 sequences are WSHSY and SAAADI. The CDR3 sequence: CASSQGESGYTF. The CDR3 DNA reads as TGCGCCAGCAGCCAGGGTGAATCTGGCTACACCTTC.

The DNA for the CDR3 is TGTGCCAGTAGTAAGGGGCGAACCGGGACTAGCGTTAACACCGGGGAGCTGTTTTTT. Protein product: CASSKGRTGTSVNTGELFF. The genes are TRBV19 and TRBJ2-2; 10 nucleotides match TRBD2. Germline-derived CDR1 and CDR2 are LNHDA and SQIVND (reference sequence). The J segment lost 2 bases and the V segment lost 4 bases, leaving 13 bases of the junction unmatched. The CDR3 covers 19 residues.

This clone came up once. The chain couples TRBV28 to TRBJ1-4; TRBD1 matches 9 bases. The junction had 5 bases not matched to a gene; V was cut back by 3 bases and J by 6 bases. The CDR3 length is 15 residues. In germline, CDR1 is MDHEN, CDR2 SYDVKM. This chain's CDR3 is CASSFLGQGYEKLFF. The CDR3 coding sequence is TGTGCCAGCAGTTTTTTGGGACAGGGTTATGAAAAACTGTTTTTT.

This chain links TRBV7-2 with TRBJ1-3; D is possibly TRBD1 (5 bases). The CDR3 covers 14 residues. Germline values: CDR1 SGHTA, CDR2 FQGNSA. The germline V and J ends were trimmed by 5 bases and 8 bases, with 16 bases remaining between them. CDR3 coding DNA: TGTGCCAGCAGCCTTAGAGACAGTGGGGACACCATATATTTT. It yields the protein CASSLRDSGDTIYF.

This clone is a singleton in its sample. The chain carries TRBV6-2 or TRBV6-3 and TRBJ1-1; D is unresolved. The CDR3 has 12 residues. V lost 6 bases to trimming and J lost 4 bases, with 9 bases between them. Germline assignment: CDR1 MNHEY and CDR2 SVGEGT. DNA for the CDR3: TGTGCCAGCAGCCCCCCCCTCACTGAAGCTTTCTTT. This translates into CASSPPLTEAFF.

In its sample, this clone was seen once. V usage is TRBV2 and J usage is TRBJ1-1; D perhaps matches TRBD1 (5 bases). The V end was cut by 6 bases, the J end by 1 base, with 12 bases between. Per the germline V gene, CDR1 is SNHLY and CDR2 is FYNNEI. The CDR3 covers 14 residues. CDR3 DNA: TGTGCCAGCAGGACGGGACTGACGAACACTGAAGCTTTCTTT. It encodes CASRTGLTNTEAFF.

The chain recombines TRBV7-9 with TRBJ2-1; 12 nucleotides match TRBD2. The germline V gene encodes CDR1 SEHNR and CDR2 FQNEAQ (reference sequence). J lost 5 bases, V lost 1 base, and 6 bases had no gene match. CDR3 length: 17 residues. This CDR3 reads CASSLELTSGGHNEQFF. CDR3 nucleotides: TGTGCCAGCAGCTTAGAGTTAACTAGCGGGGGGCACAATGAGCAGTTCTTC.

The chain has TRBV28 and TRBJ2-1, with TRBD2 identical over 7 bases. There are 14 residues in the CDR3. Germline V gene data show CDR1 as MDHEN and CDR2 as SYDVKM. J was trimmed by 7 bases and V by 8 bases; bases with no gene match: 11. This CDR3 is CASGIWGGLNEQFF. In DNA form, the CDR3 reads TGTGCCAGCGGCATTTGGGGAGGGTTAAATGAGCAGTTCTTC.

In its sample, this clone was seen once. The chain links TRBV3-1 (or the pseudogene TRBV3-2) to TRBJ2-5, with no clear D. Germline loops: CDR1 LGHDT, CDR2 YNNKEL (reference sequence). Trimming removed 4 bases from V and 5 bases from J, with 5 bases in between. The CDR3 totals 11 residues. For the CDR3, the DNA is TGTGCCAGCAGCCTCCTGGAGACCCAGTACTTC. This gives the protein CASSLLETQYF.

The genes are TRBV10-3 and TRBJ2-1, with 12 bases that match TRBD2. Germline lookup yields CDR1 ENHRY and CDR2 SYGVKD. The CDR3 consists of 17 residues. The V gene end was trimmed by 3 bases and the J gene end by 8 bases; junction bases not matched to a gene: 11. CDR3 region: CAISDPSQTSGRYEQFF. For the CDR3, the DNA is TGTGCCATCAGTGATCCTTCCCAGACTAGCGGGAGATATGAGCAGTTCTTC.